This T cell receptor beta chain stems from a study of T cell responses to AZD1222 COVID-19 vaccine. This CDR3 is built from 16 residues. Looked up from germline, CDR1 is LNHDA and CDR2 is SQIVND (reference sequence). The junction had 3 bases not matched to a gene; V was cut back by 1 base and J by 2 bases. TCRdb's table, derived via immunoSEQ multiplex PCR, lists solely in-frame clones and lacks some. The sample carries around 130,000 clones, 91% recorded once. This chain links TRBV19 with TRBJ2-1; 9 bases map to TRBD2. The source material was peripheral blood, sampled 28 days after the second AZD1222 dose. The TCR sequence derives from an adult who received the AZD1222 COVID-19 vaccine. DNA of the CDR3: TGTGCCAGTAGTATAGGCTCTAGCGGGGCCTACAATGAGCAGTTCTTC. This translates into CASSIGSSGAYNEQFF.